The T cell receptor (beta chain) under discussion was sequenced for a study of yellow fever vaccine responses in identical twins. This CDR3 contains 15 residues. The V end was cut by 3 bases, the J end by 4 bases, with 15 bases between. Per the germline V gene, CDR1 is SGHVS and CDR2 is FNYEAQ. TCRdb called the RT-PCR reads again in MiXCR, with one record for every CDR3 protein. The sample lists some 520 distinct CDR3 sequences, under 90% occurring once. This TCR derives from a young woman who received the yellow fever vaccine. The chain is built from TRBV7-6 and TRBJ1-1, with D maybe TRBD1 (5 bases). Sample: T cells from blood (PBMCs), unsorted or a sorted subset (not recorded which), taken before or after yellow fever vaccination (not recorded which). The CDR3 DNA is TGTGCCAGCAGCTTGGAGGGGAACGGGGGCACTGAAGCTTTCTTT. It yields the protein CASSLEGNGGTEAFF.